Listed below are T cell receptor beta chains from one sample, sequenced in a study of T cell responses to AZD1222 COVID-19 vaccine. Repertoires were generated with immunoSEQ multiplex PCR, while TCRdb's copy carries only in-frame clones and drops some. This table has 150,000 or so clones, over 80% appearing once. The material sequenced was peripheral blood, taken 28 days after the second AZD1222 dose. These receptor sequences come from an adult who received the AZD1222 COVID-19 vaccine. The CDR3 runs from the conserved cysteine through the conserved F or W. A D gene is named only where the DNA matches it firmly. The size of a clone is reported for some rows only, either as once, few or many, or as a class for expanded clones.

cdr3_aa cdr3_nt d_call j_call v_call clone_size
CASSPTGITEAFF TGTGCCAGCAGCCCGACAGGGATCACTGAAGCTTTCTTT TRBD1 TRBJ1-1 TRBV3-1/TRBV3-2 .
CASSFGGGPGLVFNEQFF TGCGCCAGCAGCTTTGGGGGAGGCCCGGGACTAGTGTTCAATGAGCAGTTCTTC TRBD2 TRBJ2-1 TRBV5-1 .
CASSLSVYPSTDTQYF TGTGCCAGCAGTTTATCGGTTTATCCTAGCACAGATACGCAGTATTTT . TRBJ2-3 TRBV27 .
CASSIVGDGNYGYTF TGTGCCAGTAGTATAGTCGGTGACGGGAACTATGGCTACACCTTC . TRBJ1-2 TRBV19 .
CASSLGDTSYEQYF TGTGCCAGCTCATTAGGGGACACGAGCTACGAGCAGTACTTC . TRBJ2-7 TRBV18 .
CASSFSWRPHNEQFF TGTGCCAGCAGCTTCTCATGGCGGCCCCACAATGAGCAGTTCTTC . TRBJ2-1 TRBV7-2 .
CASSIDAISGNTIYF TGTGCCAGTAGTATAGACGCGATCTCTGGAAACACCATATATTTT . TRBJ1-3 TRBV19 .
CSVRVTASYGYTF TGCAGCGTGCGAGTGACGGCAAGCTATGGCTACACCTTC . TRBJ1-2 TRBV29-1 .
CASTRRVGRVGLDTEAFF TGTGCCAGCACCCGAAGGGTAGGCAGGGTGGGTTTGGACACTGAAGCTTTCTTT . TRBJ1-1 TRBV27 .
CASTGTGGNQPQHF TGTGCCAGTACAGGGACAGGGGGCAATCAGCCCCAGCATTTT TRBD1 TRBJ1-5 TRBV19 few
CASSIVPDRGYTF TGTGCCAGTAGTATAGTCCCGGATCGGGGCTACACCTTC . TRBJ1-2 TRBV19 .
CASSKLGPSSGNTIYF TGTGCCAGCAGCAAGTTAGGACCGTCTTCTGGAAACACCATATATTTT . TRBJ1-3 TRBV21-1 .
CASSRGSPETQYF TGTGCCAGTAGCCGCGGGTCCCCAGAGACCCAGTACTTC . TRBJ2-5 TRBV19 .
CASSPGGRGETQYF TGTGCCAGTAGTCCGGGAGGGAGAGGAGAGACCCAGTACTTC TRBD2 TRBJ2-5 TRBV19 .
CASSSEGGSNYGYTF TGTGCCAGCAGCTCCGAAGGAGGGAGTAACTATGGCTACACCTTC . TRBJ1-2 TRBV11-3 once
CASSEAHGRPGGYTF TGTGCCAGCAGTGAAGCGCATGGACGGCCTGGCGGCTACACCTTC . TRBJ1-2 TRBV2 .
CASSSGAGSLETQYF TGTGCCAGCAGCTCAGGAGCAGGGTCGTTGGAGACCCAGTACTTC . TRBJ2-5 TRBV11-1 .
CASSDGVRDTQYF TGCGCCAGCAGTGATGGTGTTCGCGATACGCAGTATTTT . TRBJ2-3 TRBV5-1 .
CASSQAAGINEKLFF TGTGCCAGCAGCCAAGCCGCAGGGATTAATGAAAAACTGTTTTTT . TRBJ1-4 TRBV4-2 .
CASSLSGGVQYEQYF TGTGCCAGCAGCCTTAGCGGGGGGGTCCAGTACGAGCAGTACTTC TRBD2 TRBJ2-7 TRBV7-2 .
CASSLGPGQGYEQYF TGCGCCAGCAGCTTGGGGCCGGGACAGGGGTACGAGCAGTACTTC TRBD1 TRBJ2-7 TRBV5-1 .
CASRPQGGAYSNQPQHF TGTGCCAGCAGACCCCAGGGGGGTGCATATAGCAATCAGCCCCAGCATTTT TRBD1 TRBJ1-5 TRBV27 .
CASSNWQASRVGETQYF TGTGCCAGTAGTAATTGGCAGGCATCAAGGGTCGGGGAGACCCAGTACTTC . TRBJ2-5 TRBV19 .
CASSVRLAEYNEQFF TGTGCCAGCAGCGTAAGACTAGCAGAATACAATGAGCAGTTCTTC TRBD2 TRBJ2-1 TRBV9 .
CASSFPGQGFLNSPLHF TGTGCCAGCAGTTTTCCGGGACAGGGATTTCTGAATTCACCCCTCCACTTT TRBD1 TRBJ1-6 TRBV6-2/TRBV6-3 .
CASSLTSGISVGETQYF TGTGCCAGCAGCTTGACTAGCGGGATAAGTGTGGGGGAGACCCAGTACTTC TRBD2 TRBJ2-5 TRBV7-2 .
CASSPPLSETQYF TGTGCCAGCAGCCCGCCGTTGTCAGAGACCCAGTACTTC . TRBJ2-5 TRBV7-2 .
CATSGRTSGSGGNEQFF TGTGCCACCAGTGGCCGGACTAGCGGGAGTGGAGGAAATGAGCAGTTCTTC TRBD2 TRBJ2-1 TRBV24-1 .
CASSQAHGEGGQPQHF TGCGCCAGCAGCCAAGCTCACGGGGAGGGAGGTCAGCCCCAGCATTTT . TRBJ1-5 TRBV4-3 few
CASSLVGQREQYF TGTGCCAGCAGCTTGGTAGGACAGCGCGAGCAGTACTTC . TRBJ2-7 TRBV5-4 .
CASSARTGEETQYF TGTGCCAGCAGCGCCAGGACAGGGGAAGAGACCCAGTACTTC TRBD1 TRBJ2-5 TRBV9 .
CASSEVRMNTGELFF TGTGCCAGCAGTGAAGTCAGGATGAACACCGGGGAGCTGTTTTTT . TRBJ2-2 TRBV2 few
CATSREVYSGNTIYF TGTGCCACCAGCAGAGAGGTGTATTCTGGAAACACCATATATTTT . TRBJ1-3 TRBV15 .
CAWSALAGGTYEQYF TGTGCCTGGAGTGCCCTAGCGGGAGGCACCTACGAGCAGTACTTC TRBD2 TRBJ2-7 TRBV30 .
CASSLFAVSNRYGYTF TGTGCCAGCAGTTTATTCGCCGTCTCTAACCGCTATGGCTACACCTTC . TRBJ1-2 TRBV27 .
CASSSRDSSYNEQFF TGTGCCAGCAGCTCCCGGGACTCATCCTACAATGAGCAGTTCTTC . TRBJ2-1 TRBV7-3 .
CASIKTSGDTDTQYF TGTGCCAGTATTAAGACTAGCGGAGACACAGATACGCAGTATTTT TRBD2 TRBJ2-3 TRBV19 .
CASSYSTVGDTIYF TGTGCCAGCAGTTACTCGACGGTTGGAGACACCATATATTTT . TRBJ1-3 TRBV6-2/TRBV6-3 .
CASSAHLGIAEAFF TGTGCCAGCAGCGCCCACTTAGGGATCGCTGAAGCTTTCTTT . TRBJ1-1 TRBV9 .
CTSSFHPQGAGEQYF TGTACCAGCAGTTTCCATCCTCAGGGGGCAGGCGAGCAGTACTTC TRBD1 TRBJ2-7 TRBV27 .
CASSITDRREAGYSNQPQHF TGTGCCAGCAGTATTACCGACAGACGGGAGGCCGGATATAGCAATCAGCCCCAGCATTTT . TRBJ1-5 TRBV27 few
CASNPTGPRAQHF TGTGCCAGCAACCCGACAGGCCCTAGGGCCCAGCATTTT . TRBJ1-5 TRBV21-1 once
CASSPLEGAGGREQFF TGTGCCAGCAGCCCCCTTGAGGGTGCGGGGGGGAGAGAGCAGTTCTTC TRBD2 TRBJ2-1 TRBV3-1/TRBV3-2 .
CASSLSGSGNTIYF TGCGCCAGCAGCTTATCAGGGTCCGGAAACACCATATATTTT . TRBJ1-3 TRBV5-1 once
CASSEGTGASSVYNEQFF TGTGCCAGCAGTGAGGGGACAGGGGCGTCTAGCGTCTACAATGAGCAGTTCTTC TRBD1 TRBJ2-1 TRBV2 once
CASSPDQRNTEAFF TGTGCCAGCTCACCTGACCAGCGGAACACTGAAGCTTTCTTT . TRBJ1-1 TRBV18 .
CASSIPGGLVHEQFF TGTGCCAGTAGTATTCCGGGGGGGCTAGTGCATGAGCAGTTCTTC TRBD2 TRBJ2-1 TRBV19 medium-sized